This TCR beta chain was documented in a study of blood T cell repertoires in COVID-19. CDR3 length: 17 amino acids. The ends were cut back, 0 bases at V and 0 bases at J, with 15 bases in the middle. CDR1 SGHRS and CDR2 YFSETQ come from the germline V gene. Cohort 3 recovered donors had two negative PCRs, clearance, or symptom resolution. Method: immunoSEQ multiplex PCR; TCRdb's copy keeps in-frame clones and lacks some. Among 300,000 or so clones, approximately 90% were seen once, and the ten largest hold about 10%. The chain is built from TRBV5-1 and TRBJ1-2; TRBD1 is a possible D gene (6 bases). This receptor was obtained from a woman between 18 and 29 years old who had recovered from COVID-19. Material for sequencing was PBMCs or T cells enriched from blood (not recorded which). As DNA, the CDR3 is TGCGCCAGCAGCTTGGAGGGAACAGGGACCACTAACTATGGCTACACCTTC. Translation gives CASSLEGTGTTNYGYTF.